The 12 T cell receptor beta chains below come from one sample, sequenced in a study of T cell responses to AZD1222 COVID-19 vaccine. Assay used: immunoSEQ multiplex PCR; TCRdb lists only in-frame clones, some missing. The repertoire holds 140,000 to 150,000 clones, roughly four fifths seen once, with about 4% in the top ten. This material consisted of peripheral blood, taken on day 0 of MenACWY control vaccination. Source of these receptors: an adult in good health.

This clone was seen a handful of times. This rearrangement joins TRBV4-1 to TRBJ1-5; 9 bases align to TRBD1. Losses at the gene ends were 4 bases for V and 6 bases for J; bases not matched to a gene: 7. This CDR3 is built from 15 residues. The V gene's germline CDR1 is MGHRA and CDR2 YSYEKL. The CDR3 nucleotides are TGCGCCAGCAGCCGGGACAGGGCCACCGGTCAGCCCCAGCATTTT. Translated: CASSRDRATGQPQHF.

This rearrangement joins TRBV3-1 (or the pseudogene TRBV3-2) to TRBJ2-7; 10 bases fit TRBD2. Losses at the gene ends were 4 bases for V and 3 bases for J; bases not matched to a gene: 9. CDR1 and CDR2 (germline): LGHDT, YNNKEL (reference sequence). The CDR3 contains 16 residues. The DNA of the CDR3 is TGTGCCAGCAGCCCGCGGTTGGCTAGCGGGGGCTACGAGCAGTACTTC. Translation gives CASSPRLASGGYEQYF.

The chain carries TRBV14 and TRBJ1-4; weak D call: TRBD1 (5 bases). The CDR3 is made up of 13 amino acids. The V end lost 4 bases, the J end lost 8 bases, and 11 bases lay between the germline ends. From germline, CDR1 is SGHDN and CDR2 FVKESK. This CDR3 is CASSRWGSEKLFF. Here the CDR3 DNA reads TGTGCCAGCAGCCGATGGGGCTCCGAAAAACTGTTTTTT.

CDR3: CASSPLGGGPSTDTQYF. The CDR3 DNA sequence: TGTGCCAGCAGCCCACTCGGCGGGGGGCCTAGCACAGATACGCAGTATTTT. The J gene is TRBJ2-3, the V gene TRBV3-1 (or the pseudogene TRBV3-2); 8 bases align to TRBD2. CDR1 is LGHDT, CDR2 YNNKEL, per germline (reference sequence). This CDR3 region has 17 residues. With V trimmed by 4 bases and J by 0 bases, 9 bases remained unmatched.

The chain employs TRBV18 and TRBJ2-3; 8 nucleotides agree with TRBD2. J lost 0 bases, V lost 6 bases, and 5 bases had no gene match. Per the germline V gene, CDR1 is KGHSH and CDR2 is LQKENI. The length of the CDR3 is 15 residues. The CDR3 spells CASSLRGGSTDTQYF. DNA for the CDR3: TGTGCCAGCTCGCTACGGGGGGGGAGCACAGATACGCAGTATTTT.

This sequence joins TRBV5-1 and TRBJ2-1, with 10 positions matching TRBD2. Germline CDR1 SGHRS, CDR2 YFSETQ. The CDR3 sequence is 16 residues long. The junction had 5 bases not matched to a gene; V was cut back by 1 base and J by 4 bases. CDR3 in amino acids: CASSLQLAGVYNEQFF. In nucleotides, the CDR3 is TGCGCCAGCAGCTTGCAGCTAGCGGGGGTTTACAATGAGCAGTTCTTC. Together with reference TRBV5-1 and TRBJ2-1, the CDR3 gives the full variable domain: KAGVTQTPRYLIKTRGQQVTLSCSPISGHRSVSWYQQTPGQGLQFLFEYFSETQRNKGNFPGRFSGRQFSNSRSEMNVSTLELGDSALYLCASSLQLAGVYNEQFFGPGTRLTVL.

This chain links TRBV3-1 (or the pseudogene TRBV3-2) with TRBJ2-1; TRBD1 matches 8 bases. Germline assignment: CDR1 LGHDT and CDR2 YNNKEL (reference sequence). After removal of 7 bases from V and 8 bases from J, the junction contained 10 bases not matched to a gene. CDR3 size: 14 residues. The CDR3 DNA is TGTGCCAGCACTCTACAGGGGGGCGGCGATGAGCAGTTCTTC. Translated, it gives CASTLQGGGDEQFF.

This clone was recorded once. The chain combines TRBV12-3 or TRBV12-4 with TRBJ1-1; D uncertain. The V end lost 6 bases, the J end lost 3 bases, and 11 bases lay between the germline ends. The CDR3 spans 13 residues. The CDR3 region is CASSQNADTEAFF. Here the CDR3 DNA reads TGTGCCAGCAGCCAAAATGCAGACACTGAAGCTTTCTTT.

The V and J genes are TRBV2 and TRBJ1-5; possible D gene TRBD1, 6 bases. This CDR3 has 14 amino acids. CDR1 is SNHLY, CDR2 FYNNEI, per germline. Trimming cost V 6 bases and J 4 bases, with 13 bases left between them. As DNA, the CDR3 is TGTGCCAGCAGCCCCCACAGGGTAAATCAGCCCCAGCATTTT. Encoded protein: CASSPHRVNQPQHF.

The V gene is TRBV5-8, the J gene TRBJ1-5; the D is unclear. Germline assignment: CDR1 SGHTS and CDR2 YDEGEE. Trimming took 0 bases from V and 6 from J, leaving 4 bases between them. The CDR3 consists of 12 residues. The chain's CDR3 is CASSLAVQPQHF. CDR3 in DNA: TGTGCCAGCAGCTTGGCCGTTCAGCCCCAGCATTTT.

CDR3 protein: CASSQGRGKKNEQYF. The CDR3 bases are TGCGCCAGCAGCCAAGGCAGGGGGAAAAAAAACGAGCAGTACTTC. V and J are TRBV4-1 and TRBJ2-7; 7 nucleotides align to TRBD1. Unmatched junction bases numbered 8, after V lost 1 base and J lost 5 bases. The germline V gene encodes CDR1 MGHRA and CDR2 YSYEKL. The CDR3 covers 15 residues.

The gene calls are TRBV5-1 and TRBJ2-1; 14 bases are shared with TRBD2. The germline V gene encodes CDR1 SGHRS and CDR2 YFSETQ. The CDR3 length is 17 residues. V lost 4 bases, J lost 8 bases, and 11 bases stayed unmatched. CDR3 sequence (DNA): TGCGCCAGCAGCGCCCCGACTAGCGGGGGGGCTCGGGATGAGCAGTTCTTC. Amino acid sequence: CASSAPTSGGARDEQFF.